These T cell receptor beta chains were read from a single sample in a study of blood T cell repertoires in COVID-19. Data came from immunoSEQ multiplex PCR; TCRdb stores just in-frame clones and leaves some out. The data hold 40,000 to 60,000 clones, with 84% observed a single time. Material: peripheral blood. The receptors here all came from a man in his forties or fifties with acute or convalescent COVID-19. Both conserved end residues are part of each CDR3. The order of the fields is D gene, V gene, J gene, CDR3 protein, CDR3 DNA. A D gene is named only where the DNA matches it firmly.

d_call: NA; v_call: TRBV7-2; j_call: TRBJ1-2; cdr3_aa: CASSLSRLNYGYTF; cdr3_nt: TGTGCCAGTAGCTTAAGCAGGCTTAACTATGGCTACACCTTC
d_call: TRBD1; v_call: TRBV3-1/TRBV3-2; j_call: TRBJ1-3; cdr3_aa: CASSLPGQGTNTIYF; cdr3_nt: TGTGCCAGCAGCCTGCCGGGACAGGGAACAAACACCATATATTTT
d_call: TRBD2; v_call: TRBV19; j_call: TRBJ2-7; cdr3_aa: CASSIDTSGRAEQYF; cdr3_nt: TGTGCCAGTAGTATAGATACCTCTGGGAGGGCCGAGCAGTACTTC
d_call: TRBD2; v_call: TRBV19; j_call: TRBJ2-1; cdr3_aa: CASCILGGNEQFF; cdr3_nt: TGTGCCAGTTGTATTTTGGGGGGGAATGAGCAGTTCTTC
d_call: TRBD1; v_call: TRBV6-5; j_call: TRBJ1-3; cdr3_aa: CASSPGQEGGNTIYF; cdr3_nt: TGTGCCAGCAGCCCCGGACAGGAAGGAGGAAACACCATATATTTT
d_call: NA; v_call: TRBV2; j_call: TRBJ2-1; cdr3_aa: CASRLQKDEQFF; cdr3_nt: TGTGCCAGCAGGCTACAGAAAGATGAGCAGTTCTTC
d_call: NA; v_call: TRBV5-6; j_call: TRBJ2-7; cdr3_aa: CASSLWGPRAYEQYF; cdr3_nt: TGTGCCAGCAGCTTGTGGGGGCCACGGGCCTACGAGCAGTACTTC
d_call: NA; v_call: TRBV12-3/TRBV12-4; j_call: TRBJ1-2; cdr3_aa: CASSPGEGGGYTF; cdr3_nt: TGTGCCAGCAGCCCCGGGGAGGGAGGTGGCTACACCTTC
d_call: TRBD2; v_call: TRBV27; j_call: TRBJ2-3; cdr3_aa: CASSVTSGTTDTQYF; cdr3_nt: TGTGCCAGCAGCGTCACTAGCGGGACCACAGATACGCAGTATTTT
d_call: NA; v_call: TRBV12-5; j_call: TRBJ2-1; cdr3_aa: CASGLVTAGPNEQFF; cdr3_nt: TGTGCTAGTGGTTTGGTAACAGCGGGTCCTAATGAGCAGTTCTTC
d_call: TRBD1; v_call: TRBV7-8; j_call: TRBJ1-4; cdr3_aa: CASSLGQGVTNEKLFF; cdr3_nt: TGTGCCAGCAGCTTGGGACAGGGAGTAACTAATGAAAAACTGTTTTTT
d_call: TRBD1; v_call: TRBV7-9; j_call: TRBJ2-7; cdr3_aa: CASSPPGQGEGEQYF; cdr3_nt: TGTGCCAGCAGCCCACCGGGACAGGGAGAAGGGGAGCAGTACTTC
d_call: NA; v_call: TRBV7-2; j_call: TRBJ1-1; cdr3_aa: CASSLGPEVREAFF; cdr3_nt: TGTGCCAGCAGCTTAGGGCCCGAGGTGCGCGAAGCTTTCTTT
d_call: TRBD2; v_call: TRBV5-1; j_call: TRBJ2-1; cdr3_aa: CASSSRLALNEQFF; cdr3_nt: TGCGCCAGCAGCTCGCGACTAGCGCTCAATGAGCAGTTCTTC